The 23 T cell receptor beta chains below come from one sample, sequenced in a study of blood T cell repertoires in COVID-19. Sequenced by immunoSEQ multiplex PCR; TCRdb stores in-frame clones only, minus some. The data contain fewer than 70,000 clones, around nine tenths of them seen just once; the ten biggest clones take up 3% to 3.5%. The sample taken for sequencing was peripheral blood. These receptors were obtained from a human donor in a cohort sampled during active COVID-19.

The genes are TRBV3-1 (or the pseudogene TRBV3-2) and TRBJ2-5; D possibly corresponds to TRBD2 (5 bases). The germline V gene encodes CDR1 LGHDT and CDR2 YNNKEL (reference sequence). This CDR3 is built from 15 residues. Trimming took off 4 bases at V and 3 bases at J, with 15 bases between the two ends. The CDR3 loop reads CASSLLMGAEETQYF. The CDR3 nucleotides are TGTGCCAGCAGCCTTCTAATGGGAGCGGAAGAGACCCAGTACTTC.

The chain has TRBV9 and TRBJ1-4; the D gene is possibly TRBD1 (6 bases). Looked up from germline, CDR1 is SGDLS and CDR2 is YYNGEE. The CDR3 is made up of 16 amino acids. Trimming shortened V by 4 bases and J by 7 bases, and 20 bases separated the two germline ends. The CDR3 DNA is TGTGCCAGCAGCCCAAGCCCGACAGGCGGTGGTGAAAAACTGTTTTTT. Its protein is CASSPSPTGGGEKLFF.

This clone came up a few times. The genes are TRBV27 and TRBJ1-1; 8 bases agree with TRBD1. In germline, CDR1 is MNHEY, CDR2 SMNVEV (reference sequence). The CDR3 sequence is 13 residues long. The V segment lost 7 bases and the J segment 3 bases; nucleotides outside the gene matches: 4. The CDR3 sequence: CASNGQGDTEAFF. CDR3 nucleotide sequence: TGTGCCAGCAATGGACAGGGCGACACTGAAGCTTTCTTT.

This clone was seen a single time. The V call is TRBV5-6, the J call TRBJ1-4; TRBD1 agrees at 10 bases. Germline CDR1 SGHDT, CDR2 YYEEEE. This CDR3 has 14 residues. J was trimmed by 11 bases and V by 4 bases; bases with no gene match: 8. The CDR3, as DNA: TGTGCCAGCAGCGGGGGACAGGGGTCGGGGAAACTGTTTTTT. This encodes CASSGGQGSGKLFF.

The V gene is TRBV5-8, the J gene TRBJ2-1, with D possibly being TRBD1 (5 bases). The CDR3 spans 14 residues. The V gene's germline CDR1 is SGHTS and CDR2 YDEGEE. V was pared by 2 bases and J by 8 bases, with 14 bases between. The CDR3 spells CASSFLDKPYEQFF. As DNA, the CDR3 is TGTGCCAGCAGCTTCCTGGACAAACCCTATGAGCAGTTCTTC.

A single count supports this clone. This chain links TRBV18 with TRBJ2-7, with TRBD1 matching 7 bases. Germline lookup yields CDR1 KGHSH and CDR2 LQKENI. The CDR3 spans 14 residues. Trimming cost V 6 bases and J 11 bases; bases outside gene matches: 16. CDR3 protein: CASSYGTASGMEYF. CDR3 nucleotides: TGTGCCAGCTCTTACGGGACAGCCTCGGGTATGGAGTACTTC. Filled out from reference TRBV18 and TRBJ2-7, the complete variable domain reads NAGVMQNPRHLVRRRGQEARLRCSPMKGHSHVYWYRQLPEEGLKFMVYLQKENIIDESGMPKERFSAEFPKEGPSILRIQQVVRGDSAAYFCASSYGTASGMEYFGPGTRLTVT.

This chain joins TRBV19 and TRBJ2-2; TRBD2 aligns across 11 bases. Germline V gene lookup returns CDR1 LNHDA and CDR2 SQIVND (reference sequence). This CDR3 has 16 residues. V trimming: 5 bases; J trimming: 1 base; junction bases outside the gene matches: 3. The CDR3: CASSALAGVNTGELFF. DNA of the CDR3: TGTGCCAGTAGTGCACTAGCGGGAGTGAACACCGGGGAGCTGTTTTTT.

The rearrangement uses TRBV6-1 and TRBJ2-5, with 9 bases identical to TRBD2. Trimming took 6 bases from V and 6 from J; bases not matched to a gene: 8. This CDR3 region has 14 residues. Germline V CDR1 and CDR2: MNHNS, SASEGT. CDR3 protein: CASRGRGGEKTQYF. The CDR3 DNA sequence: TGTGCCAGCAGAGGGCGGGGGGGCGAAAAGACCCAGTACTTC.

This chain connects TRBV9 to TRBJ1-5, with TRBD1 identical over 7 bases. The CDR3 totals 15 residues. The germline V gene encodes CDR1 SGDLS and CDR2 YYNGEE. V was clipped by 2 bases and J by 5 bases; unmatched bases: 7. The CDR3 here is CASSVAGTDDQPQHF. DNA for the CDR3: TGTGCCAGCAGCGTGGCCGGGACAGATGATCAGCCCCAGCATTTT.

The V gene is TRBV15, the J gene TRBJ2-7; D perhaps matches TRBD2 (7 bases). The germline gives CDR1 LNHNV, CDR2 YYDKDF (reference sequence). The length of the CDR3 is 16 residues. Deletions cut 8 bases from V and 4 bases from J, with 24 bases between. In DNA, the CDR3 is TGTGCCACCGGAATTGGGCACCGGGGGGCGAAATACGAGCAGTACTTC. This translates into CATGIGHRGAKYEQYF.

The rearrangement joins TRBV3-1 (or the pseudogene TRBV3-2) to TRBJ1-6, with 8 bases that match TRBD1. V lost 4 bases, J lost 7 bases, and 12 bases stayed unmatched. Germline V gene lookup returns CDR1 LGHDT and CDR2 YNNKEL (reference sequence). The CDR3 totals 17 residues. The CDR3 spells CASSRSGQGARNSPLHF. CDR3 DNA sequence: TGTGCCAGCAGCCGAAGTGGGCAGGGGGCACGGAATTCACCCCTCCACTTT.

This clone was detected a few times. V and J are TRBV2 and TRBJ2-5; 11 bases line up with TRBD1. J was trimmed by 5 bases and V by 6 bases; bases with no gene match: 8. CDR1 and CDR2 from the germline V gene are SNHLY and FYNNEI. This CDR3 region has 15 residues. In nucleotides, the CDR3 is TGTGCCAGCAGGCAGGACAGGGGGCAAGGGGAGACCCAGTACTTC. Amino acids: CASRQDRGQGETQYF.

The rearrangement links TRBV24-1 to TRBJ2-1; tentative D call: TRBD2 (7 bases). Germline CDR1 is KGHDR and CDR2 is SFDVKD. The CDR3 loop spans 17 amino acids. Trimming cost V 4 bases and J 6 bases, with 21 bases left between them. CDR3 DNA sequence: TGTGCCACCAGTGAGGGGAACAGGGAGGGGGAGAGCAATGAGCAGTTCTTC. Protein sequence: CATSEGNREGESNEQFF.

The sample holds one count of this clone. CDR3 amino acids: CASSFSDRVRNEQYF. The CDR3 DNA sequence: TGTGCCAGCAGTTTCTCGGACAGGGTACGCAACGAGCAGTACTTC. The chain links TRBV28 to TRBJ2-7; 8 nucleotides match TRBD1. Germline trimming cut 3 bases from V and 5 bases from J; bases unmatched to any gene: 9. Per germline, CDR1 MDHEN and CDR2 SYDVKM. The CDR3 loop spans 15 amino acids.

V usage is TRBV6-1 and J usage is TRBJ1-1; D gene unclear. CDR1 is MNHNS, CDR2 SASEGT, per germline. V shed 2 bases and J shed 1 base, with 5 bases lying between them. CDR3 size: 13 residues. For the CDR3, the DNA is TGTGCCAGCAGTGAATCTCGGAACACTGAAGCTTTCTTT. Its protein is CASSESRNTEAFF.

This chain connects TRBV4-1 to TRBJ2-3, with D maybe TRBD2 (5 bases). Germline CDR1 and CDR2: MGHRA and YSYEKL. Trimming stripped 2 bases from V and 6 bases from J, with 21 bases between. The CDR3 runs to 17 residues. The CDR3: CASSQSGGRGRPDTQYF. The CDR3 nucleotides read TGCGCCAGCAGCCAATCAGGTGGGCGCGGGCGTCCCGATACGCAGTATTTT.

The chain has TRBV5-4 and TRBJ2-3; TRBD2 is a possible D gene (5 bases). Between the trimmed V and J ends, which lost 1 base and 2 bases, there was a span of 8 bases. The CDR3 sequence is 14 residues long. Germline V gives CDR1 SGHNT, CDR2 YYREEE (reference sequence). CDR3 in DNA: TGTGCCAGCAGCTTGCGGGGTAACACAGATACGCAGTATTTT. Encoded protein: CASSLRGNTDTQYF.

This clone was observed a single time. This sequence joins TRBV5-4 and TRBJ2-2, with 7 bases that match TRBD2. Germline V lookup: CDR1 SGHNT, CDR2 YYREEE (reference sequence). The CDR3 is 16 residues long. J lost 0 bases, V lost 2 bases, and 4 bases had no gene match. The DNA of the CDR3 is TGTGCCAGCAGCTTAGCGGGGACTACGAACACCGGGGAGCTGTTTTTT. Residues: CASSLAGTTNTGELFF. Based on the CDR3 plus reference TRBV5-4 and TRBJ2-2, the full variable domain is ETGVTQSPTHLIKTRGQQVTLRCSSQSGHNTVSWYQQALGQGPQFIFQYYREEENGRGNFPPRFSGLQFPNYSSELNVNALELDDSALYLCASSLAGTTNTGELFFGEGSRLTVL.

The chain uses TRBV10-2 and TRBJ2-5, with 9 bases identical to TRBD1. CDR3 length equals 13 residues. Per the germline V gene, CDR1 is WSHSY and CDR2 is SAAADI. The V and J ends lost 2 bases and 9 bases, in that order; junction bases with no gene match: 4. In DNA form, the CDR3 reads TGCGCCAGCAGTGAGCTACGGACAGGGGCCCAGTACTTC. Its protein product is CASSELRTGAQYF.

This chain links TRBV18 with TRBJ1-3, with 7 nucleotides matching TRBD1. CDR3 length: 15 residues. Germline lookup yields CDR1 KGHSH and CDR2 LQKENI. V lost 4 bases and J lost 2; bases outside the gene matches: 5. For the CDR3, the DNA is TGTGCCAGCTCACTTGACAGGGAGGCTGGAAACACCATATATTTT. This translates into CASSLDREAGNTIYF.

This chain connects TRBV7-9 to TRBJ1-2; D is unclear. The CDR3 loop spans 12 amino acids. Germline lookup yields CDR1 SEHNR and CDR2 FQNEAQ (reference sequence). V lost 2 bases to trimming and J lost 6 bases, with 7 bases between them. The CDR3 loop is CASSLSADGYTF. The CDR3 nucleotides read TGTGCCAGCAGCTTATCCGCGGATGGCTACACCTTC.

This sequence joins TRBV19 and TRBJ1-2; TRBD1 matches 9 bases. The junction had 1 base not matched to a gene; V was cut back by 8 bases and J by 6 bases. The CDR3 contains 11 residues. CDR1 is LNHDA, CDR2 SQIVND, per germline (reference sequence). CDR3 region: CASRTGDGYTF. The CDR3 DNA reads TGTGCCAGTCGGACAGGGGATGGCTACACCTTC. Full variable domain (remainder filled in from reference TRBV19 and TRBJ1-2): DGGITQSPKYLFRKEGQNVTLSCEQNLNHDAMYWYRQDPGQGLRLIYYSQIVNDFQKGDIAEGYSVSREKKESFPLTVTSAQKNPTAFYLCASRTGDGYTFGSGTRLTVV.

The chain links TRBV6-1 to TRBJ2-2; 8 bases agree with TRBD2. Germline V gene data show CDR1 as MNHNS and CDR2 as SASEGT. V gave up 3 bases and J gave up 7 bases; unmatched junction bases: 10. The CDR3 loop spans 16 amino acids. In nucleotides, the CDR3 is TGTGCCAGCAGTGAGTTCGGAGCGGGAGCCGGCGGGGAGCTGTTTTTT. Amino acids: CASSEFGAGAGGELFF.